A selection of T cell receptor beta chains follows, all from one sample in a study of blood T cell repertoires in COVID-19. Sequencing used immunoSEQ multiplex PCR; TCRdb keeps in-frame clones, though not all of them. The sample gives approximately 250,000 clones, more than 75% of which show up once; around 2% is in the top ten. The sequencing input was PBMCs or T cells enriched from blood (not recorded which). The receptors were gathered from a woman aged 55 to 70 in a cohort exposed to, infected with or recovered from COVID-19 (not recorded which). CDR3s include the opening cysteine and the closing phenylalanine or tryptophan. The D gene is left open where the match is weak. Clone size is not always given. Where it is, it says once, few, many or a class for expanded clones.

v_gene	d_gene	j_gene	abundance	CDR3nt	CDR3aa
TRBV19	.	TRBJ1-2	.	TGTGCCAGTAGCGCTACAACAGCAGAAGCTAACTATGGCTACACCTTC	CASSATTAEANYGYTF
TRBV2	.	TRBJ2-7	.	TGTGCCAGCAGTCCATTAGCGATATGGGTATCTAACGAGCAGTACTTC	CASSPLAIWVSNEQYF
TRBV27	TRBD1	TRBJ1-2	.	TGTGCCAGCAGGGAGGTACAGGGGGCCTCCGGCTACACCTTC	CASREVQGASGYTF
TRBV5-4	.	TRBJ2-1	.	TGTGCCAGCAGCTTGACAGCTAGCAACTACAATGAGCAGTTCTTC	CASSLTASNYNEQFF
TRBV27	.	TRBJ2-3	.	TGTGCCAGCAGTTTCCCGGGACATGGAACGCAGTATTTT	CASSFPGHGTQYF
TRBV19	TRBD1	TRBJ2-3	.	TGTGCCAGTAGTACCGGGACAGGGGGCACAGATACGCAGTATTTT	CASSTGTGGTDTQYF
TRBV28	TRBD1	TRBJ2-1	once	TGTGCCAGCAGTGGATACAGGGGGTACAATGAGCAGTTCTTC	CASSGYRGYNEQFF
TRBV19	TRBD2	TRBJ2-2	.	TGTGCCAGTAGGCTGGGACTAAAGGACGGGGAGCTGTTTTTT	CASRLGLKDGELFF
TRBV9	.	TRBJ1-6	.	TGTGCCAGCAGCGTACGAGAACGCGGTTCACCCCTCCACTTT	CASSVRERGSPLHF
TRBV7-3	TRBD2	TRBJ2-1	once	TGTGCCAGCAGCTTGAACGCCGGGACTAGCGATCGGTTCTTC	CASSLNAGTSDRFF
TRBV28	.	TRBJ1-2	.	TGTGCCAGCAGTTTATGGCAGTATGGCTACACCTTC	CASSLWQYGYTF
TRBV27	.	TRBJ2-2	.	TGTGCCAGCAGTTTGCGCCCCAACACCGGGGAGCTGTTTTTT	CASSLRPNTGELFF
TRBV6-5	TRBD1	TRBJ2-7	.	TGTGCCAGCAGCCGAGGGGGCGAGCGGTCCTACGAGCAGTACTTC	CASSRGGERSYEQYF
TRBV2	.	TRBJ2-7	.	TGTGCCAGCAGCTCCCCTCCTCCCTACGAGCAGTACTTC	CASSSPPPYEQYF
TRBV7-9	TRBD1	TRBJ2-7	.	TGTGCCAGCAGCTTAGAAGGGACAGGGGTCGACGAGCAGTACTTC	CASSLEGTGVDEQYF
TRBV6-6	.	TRBJ1-5	.	TGTGCCAGCAGTTACTCGTTTATTCAGCCCCAGCATTTT	CASSYSFIQPQHF
TRBV14	.	TRBJ2-1	.	TGTGCCAGCAGCCAGGAGGGAGGTGAGCAGTTCTTC	CASSQEGGEQFF
TRBV24-1	TRBD1	TRBJ1-5	.	TGTGCCACCAGTGATGGGTCAGGGGGGAATCAGCCCCAGCATTTT	CATSDGSGGNQPQHF
TRBV27	.	TRBJ2-7	.	TGTGCCAGCAGTCCCCTTGGAGGGCCCCAACAATCCTACGAGCAGTACTTC	CASSPLGGPQQSYEQYF
TRBV12-3/TRBV12-4	.	TRBJ2-7	.	TGTGCCAGCAGCCAATTGCTCGCGTACGAGCAGTACTTC	CASSQLLAYEQYF
TRBV6-1	.	TRBJ2-7	once	TGTGCCAGCAGTGAATTGGAGGCTTACGAGCAGTACTTC	CASSELEAYEQYF
TRBV28	.	TRBJ2-1	.	TGTGCCAGCAGTTTAGTCCGCAATGAGCAGTTCTTC	CASSLVRNEQFF
TRBV28	TRBD1	TRBJ1-1	.	TGTGCCAGCAGTCCGAGACAGGGGCTGAACACTGAAGCTTTCTTT	CASSPRQGLNTEAFF
TRBV4-3	TRBD2	TRBJ2-1	.	TGCGCCAGCAGCCGAACATCCGGGACTAGCGGGAGTGAGCAGTTCTTC	CASSRTSGTSGSEQFF
TRBV19	TRBD2	TRBJ2-3	.	TGTGCCAGTAGTCTGACTAGCGGGCCTTGGGTGACGCAGTATTTT	CASSLTSGPWVTQYF
TRBV18	.	TRBJ1-1	.	TGTGCCAGCTCACCACGGGGGGGCCCTGAAGCTTTCTTT	CASSPRGGPEAFF
TRBV28	TRBD1	TRBJ2-3	.	TGTGCCAGCAGTTTCGACAGGGGGCGTACAGATACGCAGTATTTT	CASSFDRGRTDTQYF
TRBV27	.	TRBJ1-5	.	TGTGCCAGCAGTTTAACCCCGGGACTGACATCAAGATCCCAGCATTTT	CASSLTPGLTSRSQHF
TRBV7-2	TRBD2	TRBJ2-1	once	TGTGCCAGCAGCTTAGTGGCAGGACTAGCGGGAAATGAGCAGTTCTTC	CASSLVAGLAGNEQFF
TRBV4-1	TRBD1	TRBJ2-7	.	TGCGCCAGCAGCCAAGTCGACAGGGACACTAAGAACGAGCAGTACTTC	CASSQVDRDTKNEQYF
TRBV30	TRBD1	TRBJ2-2	few	TGTGCCTGGAGTGTTTACAGGACAGGGGTGAACACCGGGGAGCTGTTTTTT	CAWSVYRTGVNTGELFF
TRBV18	TRBD1	TRBJ1-6	.	TGTGCCAGCTCAGACAGGGAGAATTCACCCCTCCACTTT	CASSDRENSPLHF
TRBV24-1	TRBD1	TRBJ2-7	.	TGTGCCACCAGTGACGCGGGACAGGGGGGCGAGCAGTACTTC	CATSDAGQGGEQYF
TRBV2	.	TRBJ2-1	.	TGTGCCAGCAGTGTGAGAGGCAGGCAGGGCAATGAGCAGTTCTTC	CASSVRGRQGNEQFF
TRBV23-1	.	TRBJ1-5	.	TGCGCCAGCAGTCAATCCTCCGTGTTAGAGCCCCAGCATTTT	CASSQSSVLEPQHF
TRBV2	.	TRBJ1-2	once	TGTGCCAGCAGTGAATCTCCGGCAGGGGTCTATGGCTACACCTTC	CASSESPAGVYGYTF
TRBV28	.	TRBJ2-1	.	TGTGCCAGCAGTTTATTGACAGGTTCCTACAATGAGCAGTTCTTC	CASSLLTGSYNEQFF
TRBV27	TRBD2	TRBJ2-5	few	TGTGCCAGCAGTTCACTTGGACTAGGCCTTCAAGAGACCCAGTACTTC	CASSSLGLGLQETQYF
TRBV28	.	TRBJ1-2	few	TGTGCCAGCAGTTTGATGGGGAGCTATGGCTACACCTTC	CASSLMGSYGYTF
TRBV7-9	TRBD1	TRBJ1-1	.	TGTGCCAGCAGCTTAGTGGCAGGGGGCGCGACTGAAGCTTTCTTT	CASSLVAGGATEAFF